This TCR beta chain is from a study of cytomegalovirus exposure and HLA in healthy donors. Primers included in the PCR were 60 Vbeta and 13 Jbeta primers. Libraries were prepared by immunoSEQ multiplex PCR; TCRdb keeps only in-frame clonotypes and omits some of them. The table shows approximately 82,000 clones, with around 79% occurring only once. V gave up 5 bases and J gave up 1 base, with 11 bases separating them. This CDR3 spans 14 amino acids. CDR1 SEHNR and CDR2 FQNEAQ come from the germline V gene (reference sequence). The specimen was PBMCs. The chain combines TRBV7-9 with TRBJ1-1, with a possible D match to TRBD1 (5 bases). This receptor was taken from a man aged 35-49 years in good health and CMV-seronegative. The CDR3: CASSAGTTNTEAFF. CDR3 nucleotides: TGTGCCAGCAGCGCCGGGACTACGAACACTGAAGCTTTCTTT.